A single sample gave rise to the 14 T cell receptor beta chains below, sequenced in a study of T cell repertoires in cytomegalovirus infection. TCRdb re-called the reads through MiXCR, storing one row per CDR3 protein. In the table there are around 50,000 distinct CDR3 sequences, 20% of which are singletons. These receptors are not linked to any known antigen. The sequences come from CD8+ T cells from cultured PBMCs, collected from culture after CMV antigen stimulation. Receptor source: a human donor in good health (CMV status not recorded). Some clones in this sample may be carry-over from other donors' samples.

The gene calls are TRBV12-3 or TRBV12-4 and TRBJ2-3; D call uncertain. Trimming removed 3 bases at V and 6 bases at J, with 10 bases between. This CDR3 comprises 13 residues. CDR3 nucleotides: TGTGCCAGCAGTTTTAACTTTGGGGATACGCAGTATTTT. Its translation: CASSFNFGDTQYF.

J is TRBJ2-1 and V is TRBV6-2 or TRBV6-3, with a tentative D call TRBD1 (5 bases). Trimming took 9 bases from V and 1 from J, leaving 10 bases between them. Per the germline V gene, CDR1 is MNHEY and CDR2 is SVGEGT. CDR3 length equals 13 residues. The CDR3 DNA reads TGTGCCAGTATGACAGTTTCCTACAATGAGCAGTTCTTC. Residues: CASMTVSYNEQFF.

This chain links TRBV20-1 with TRBJ2-7; D is undetermined. Germline CDR1 and CDR2: DFQATT and SNEGSKA (reference sequence). Trimming removed 3 bases from V and 2 bases from J, with 8 bases in between. This CDR3 spans 12 amino acids. In DNA form, the CDR3 reads TGCAGTGCTAGGCGGCTACCCTACGAGCAGTACTTC. This sequence encodes CSARRLPYEQYF.

V gene TRBV7-2 combines with J gene TRBJ1-1; 7 bases line up with TRBD1. Germline V gives CDR1 SGHTA, CDR2 FQGNSA. V lost 4 bases and J lost 5; bases outside the gene matches: 7. CDR3 length: 14 residues. CDR3 DNA sequence: TGTGCCAGCAGCTCTAAGACAGGGCGGACTGAAGCTTTCTTT. It is translated as CASSSKTGRTEAFF.

The J gene is TRBJ2-1, the V gene TRBV4-2; 12 bases line up with TRBD2. This CDR3 contains 17 residues. V lost 3 bases and J lost 12; bases outside the gene matches: 15. CDR1 LGHNA and CDR2 YNFKEQ come from the germline V gene. In DNA form, the CDR3 reads TGTGCCAGCAGCCACGGACTAGCGGGAAAAGGGGGGCTGCCGCAGTTCTTC. Encoded protein: CASSHGLAGKGGLPQFF.

The V and J genes are TRBV7-2 and TRBJ1-1; perhaps TRBD1 as D (5 bases). Germline V lookup: CDR1 SGHTA, CDR2 FQGNSA. This CDR3 region has 16 residues. V was clipped by 2 bases and J by 4 bases, with 17 bases between them. The CDR3: CASSLFPPGSGTEAFF. The CDR3 DNA is TGTGCCAGCAGCTTATTCCCTCCAGGGAGTGGCACTGAAGCTTTCTTT.

This clonotype occurred many times. This sequence joins TRBV5-5 and TRBJ1-5; a weak D match, TRBD1 (5 bases). The CDR3 has 14 residues. Germline loops: CDR1 SGHKS, CDR2 YYEKEE (reference sequence). The ends were cut back, 0 bases at V and 4 bases at J, with 8 bases in the middle. The CDR3 DNA follows: TGTGCCAGCAGCTTGGCCGGGGGAAATCAGCCCCAGCATTTT. It is translated as CASSLAGGNQPQHF.

This chain joins TRBV11-2 and TRBJ1-4, with 7 bases lining up with TRBD1. The CDR3 is 13 residues long. V lost 10 bases, J lost 6 bases, and 8 bases stayed unmatched. Germline V CDR1 and CDR2: SGHAT, FQNNGV. The CDR3: CAKGGQSHEKLFF. The CDR3 DNA follows: TGTGCCAAGGGGGGACAGTCGCATGAAAAACTGTTTTTT. Full variable domain (rest looked up from reference TRBV11-2 and TRBJ1-4): EAGVAQSPRYKIIEKRQSVAFWCNPISGHATLYWYQQILGQGPKLLIQFQNNGVVDDSQLPKDRFSAERLKGVDSTLKIQPAKLEDSAVYLCAKGGQSHEKLFFGSGTQLSVL.

The V gene is TRBV12-3 or TRBV12-4, the J gene TRBJ1-1; TRBD1 matches 7 bases. V lost 3 bases to trimming and J lost 2 bases; unmatched junction nucleotides: 3. The CDR3 length is 14 residues. In nucleotides, the CDR3 is TGTGCCAGCAGTTTTGACAGGGATAACACTGAAGCTTTCTTT. Translation: CASSFDRDNTEAFF.

This clonotype was seen only a few times. V gene TRBV6-2 or TRBV6-3 combines with J gene TRBJ2-7, with TRBD2 matching 11 bases. V was clipped by 0 bases and J by 5 bases; unmatched bases: 6. Germline V gives CDR1 MNHEY, CDR2 SVGEGT. The length of the CDR3 is 16 residues. As DNA, the CDR3 is TGTGCCAGCAGTTACTCAACTAGCGGGAGTAAGGACGAGCAGTACTTC. Amino acids: CASSYSTSGSKDEQYF.

This clonotype was counted a few times. V usage is TRBV11-2 and J usage is TRBJ2-2; TRBD2 aligns across 10 bases. The CDR3 extends over 19 amino acids. Germline V gene data show CDR1 as SGHAT and CDR2 as FQNNGV. With V trimmed by 2 bases and J by 4 bases, 13 bases remained unmatched. The CDR3 DNA reads as TGTGCCAGCAGCTTAAGAGGGGGGACTAGCGATTTTGGCACCGGGGAGCTGTTTTTT. Translated, it gives CASSLRGGTSDFGTGELFF.

The rearrangement uses TRBV11-2 and TRBJ2-7, with D perhaps given as TRBD1 or TRBD2 (5 bases each). V lost 8 bases to trimming and J lost 2 bases, with 10 bases between them. There are 12 residues in the CDR3. Germline V gene data show CDR1 as SGHAT and CDR2 as FQNNGV. The CDR3 bases are TGTGCCAGCTCCGGGACGGCCTACGAGCAGTACTTC. As protein: CASSGTAYEQYF.

The chain carries TRBV7-8 and TRBJ2-7; 8 nucleotides match TRBD2. V lost 1 base, J lost 4 bases, and 6 bases stayed unmatched. There are 15 residues in the CDR3. Germline lookup yields CDR1 SGHVS and CDR2 FQNEAQ. CDR3 nucleotide sequence: TGTGCCAGCAGCTTAGGAGGACTAGCAGGGTACGAGCAGTACTTC. Protein product: CASSLGGLAGYEQYF.

Comments on this clonotype: Germline and junction disagree at one end, which may indicate a read error. V gene TRBV7-2 combines with J gene TRBJ2-7; 9 bases line up with TRBD1. Germline CDR1 SGHTA, CDR2 FQGNSA. CDR3 length: 15 residues. CDR3 protein: CASSLRQGDVYEQYF. The CDR3 nucleotides read TGTGCAAGCAGCTTAAGACAGGGGGACGTCTACGAGCAGTACTTC.